This T cell receptor beta chain originates from a study of blood T cells in healthy people across ages. Primers used in a second PCR of about 7 to 12 cycles were a sample-barcoded 5' primer and a J-beta primer mix. MiXCR was run by TCRdb on the 5' RACE reads, yielding one entry per CDR3 protein. The data contain about 1.7 million distinct CDR3 sequences, 25% to 30% of them singletons. Germline CDR1 reads DFQATT; CDR2 reads SNEGSKA (reference sequence). Trimming removed 5 bases at V and 13 bases at J, with 18 bases between. This CDR3 is 12 amino acids long. On this clonotype: Its antigen remains unidentified.

Donors ranged from roughly 6 to 100 years old and were healthy Caucasians in Russia. Roughly 10 milliliters was the volume of peripheral blood drawn from each donor. Study-level points and caveats: Changes in expanded clonotypes were possibly confounded, as the CMV status of donors was unknown. The fall in TCR beta diversity per million T cells was roughly linear with age.

The chain is built from TRBV20-1 and TRBJ2-1; no definite D call. Sequences were obtained from blood. The sequence came from a woman aged 30 to 39 in good health. For the CDR3, the DNA is TGCAGTGCTTTGCTTCAACAAGAGACCCAGTTCTTC. Translation gives CSALLQQETQFF.